This TCR beta chain was found in a study of beta chain features in type 1 diabetes (dated by TCRdb to between 2018 and 2020). General notes on the study: Patients and healthy donors did not differ in mean age, gender distribution, total cell number or subset yield. Across all samples, fewer than 130 million sorted cells were examined, and cell number per subset correlated strongly with RNA yield. In the study, recently diagnosed type 1 diabetes patients and matched healthy donors were compared on the TCRB repertoires of their sorted circulating CD4+ T cell subsets. Regulatory and stem cell-like memory subsets were obtained from only 8 patients and about eight healthy donors, while naive and central memory subsets were obtained from all 30 or so donors. The full study reports these points: Patients with type 1 diabetes made fewer insertions and deleted more nucleotides at VDJ recombination sites, implying thymic rearrangement abnormalities. Because the HLA sub-analyses included only small numbers of individuals, any influence of HLA type on TCRB rearrangement was left unresolved. PCR may preferentially amplify shorter templates, but because patient and control samples were amplified and corrected together, any resulting skew would affect both groups equally. Type 1 diabetes patients showed a moderate but significant shortening of TCRB CDR3 length in all four CD4+ subsets. Naive, central memory and regulatory TCRB repertoires appeared more similar among patients than among healthy donors. Because cDNA was sequenced instead of genomic DNA, highly expressing activated cells could be over-represented, though the groups showed no difference in activation or CD3 levels.

The entire amount of isolated RNA was reverse transcribed using the High Capacity cDNA Reverse Transcription Kit, so the sequenced TCRB transcripts were expressed ones. Deep immunoSEQ sequencing was performed on naive, central memory and regulatory T cell samples, with an average of roughly 3.6 million total reads per sample. After sorted cells were lysed in RLT buffer, RNA was extracted with DNase-treated RNeasy Micro or Mini kits, with the choice depending on cell number. Each cell subset was processed on its own to prevent cross-contamination, while patient and healthy donor samples were processed together. The immunoSEQ multiplex PCR was used to amplify TCRB sequences from cDNA, generating 87-bp fragments that spanned the CDR3 region. Sequencing of the amplicons was done on the Illumina HiSeq platform. From the authors' description of their analysis: Synthetic template baselines were used to correct PCR bias computationally, reads within Hamming distance 2 were collapsed together, and singletons that could not be merged were discarded. Reads were aligned to IMGT to assign V, D and J genes, CDR3 length, and insertions or deletions at six rearrangement sites. Within each subset, clonotype counts were normalized to sorted cell number, after which true diversity and Gini coefficients were computed with the tcR R package. The overlap coefficient, calculated on TCRB nucleotide sequences, was used to measure repertoire sharing. TCRdb holds this immuneACCESS table with in-frame rearrangements only. Some clones are missing; in checked studies, unresolved V genes explain under half, and the rest has no known cause. V, J and clone size are those of that table, while D and trimming were read from the DNA. In this sample the table shows fewer than 200,000 clones, approximately 13% of which occur a single time. 0.55% to 0.8% of the sample is held by the ten biggest clonotypes.

The CDR3 has 15 amino acids, counting the end cysteine and phenylalanine. Of the read, only the CDR3 DNA is kept; its 45 bases are in frame from base 1. Trimming leaves V shorter by 6 bases and J shorter by 6 bases, with the junction holding 7 bases beyond the gene matches. The germline V gene gives CDR1 as MNHNS and CDR2 as SASEGT. This clone was seen more than once but under ten times. There is no known antigen for this receptor. The sample holds no much larger clone one base away, and base qualities are not on file. A single peripheral blood draw of 95 to 150 mL on average was collected from each donor into heparinised tubes. Using a panel that included CD45RO, CCR7, CD25, CD127, CD95 and CD27, naive, central memory, regulatory and stem cell-like memory CD4+ T cells were sorted on a BD FACSAria II. Purity was above 98% for every sorted population. PBMCs were isolated immediately by Lymphoprep density gradient centrifugation and stained directly without culture. To minimize batch effects, samples were stained and sorted in pairs, one healthy donor with one patient per experiment.

This receptor was taken from a woman between 18 and 29 years old in good health. This receptor chain uses TRBV6-1 and TRBJ2-2; TRBD2 lines up with 10 middle nucleotides. Sequencing used central memory CD4+ T cells from blood. The DNA reads TGTGCCAGCAGGTCCGGGACTAGCGCCGCCGGGGAGCTGTTTTTT. Its amino acids are CASRSGTSAAGELFF.